A selection of T cell receptor beta chains follows, all from one sample in a study of shared T cell receptors in the human thymus. Data came from immunoSEQ multiplex PCR; TCRdb stores just in-frame clones and leaves some out. The sample lists approximately 490,000 clones, approximately 80% occurring once. These data also formed part of another study, on human thymus T cells.

Sequenced sample: thymocytes. The receptors were gathered from a boy in the first two years of life with a congenital heart defect. Each CDR3 is given with its conserved first and last residue. Fields, in order: CDR3 DNA, CDR3 protein, V gene, clone size, D gene, J gene. A D gene is named only where the DNA matches it firmly. Expanded clones get a size class; other rows say once, few or many, or leave the size out.

TGTGCCACCAGCACGAGGACAGGCTACAATGAGCAGTTCTTC	CATSTRTGYNEQFF	TRBV15	few	TRBD1	TRBJ2-1
TGCGCCAGCAGCTCGGGAGGTCCTTCGACCCCCTACGAGCAGTACTTC	CASSSGGPSTPYEQYF	TRBV5-1	-	TRBD2	TRBJ2-7
TGTGCCAGCAGCCAAGTGTTGGCGGAACCCTACTCTGGGGCCAACGTCCTGACTTTC	CASSQVLAEPYSGANVLTF	TRBV4-2	-	-	TRBJ2-6
TGTGCCAGCAGCTCCGGATCGGGGGCCTACGAGCAGTACTTC	CASSSGSGAYEQYF	TRBV5-6	-	-	TRBJ2-7
TGTGCCAGCAGCTCCCTTCCCCCGACAGGGGACTCCTACGAGCAGTACTTC	CASSSLPPTGDSYEQYF	TRBV7-7	few	TRBD1	TRBJ2-7
TGTGCCAGCAGGACTAGCGGGAACACCGGGGAGCTGTTTTTT	CASRTSGNTGELFF	TRBV19	-	TRBD2	TRBJ2-2
TGTGCCAGCAGCTCCCTCGGCCGACAGCTCATGAACACTGAAGCTTTCTTT	CASSSLGRQLMNTEAFF	TRBV7-8	-	-	TRBJ1-1
TGCGCCAGCAGCCCGCGTCTCGGGGGGGCGTATGGCTACACCTTC	CASSPRLGGAYGYTF	TRBV4-3	-	-	TRBJ1-2
TGTGCCAGCAGCTTAGAAATAGTTCAGGGCCATGAGCAGTTCTTC	CASSLEIVQGHEQFF	TRBV7-3	-	-	TRBJ2-1
TGCGCCAGCAGCCAAGACCGGGACTCCGGGACCCAAGTGGCGGTTGTCTACGAGCAGTACTTC	CASSQDRDSGTQVAVVYEQYF	TRBV4-3	-	-	TRBJ2-7
TGTGCCAGTAGTCCTTCCGGAGCCCGTCAGTTCTTC	CASSPSGARQFF	TRBV19	-	-	TRBJ2-1
TGTGCCAGCAGGACCCTTGGCAGCGATGTCAATCAGCCCCAGCATTTT	CASRTLGSDVNQPQHF	TRBV2	few	-	TRBJ1-5
TGTGCCAGCAGTGAGTCCCGGGACAGGGTAGACTATGGGTGCTACACCTTC	CASSESRDRVDYGCYTF	TRBV27	-	TRBD1	TRBJ1-2
TGCGCCAGTTCAACGGACAGGTCGTATGGCTACACCTTC	CASSTDRSYGYTF	TRBV5-1	-	TRBD1	TRBJ1-2
TGTGCCAGCTCACCACCGCGGGGCCCCGCTTACCAAGAGACCCAGTACTTC	CASSPPRGPAYQETQYF	TRBV18	-	-	TRBJ2-5
TGTGCCAGGCCGACTACGGGTTCTTCTGGAAACACCATATATTTT	CARPTTGSSGNTIYF	TRBV19	-	-	TRBJ1-3
TGTGCCAGCAGTTTGGGAGGACCGAGCTCCTACAATGAGCAGTTCTTC	CASSLGGPSSYNEQFF	TRBV27	-	-	TRBJ2-1
TGCGCCAGCAGCCCCGGGACTAGCGGGAATCAGGAGCAGTTCTTC	CASSPGTSGNQEQFF	TRBV5-1	-	TRBD2	TRBJ2-1
TGCAGTGCTACGCTACGTGCGGGCTACACCTTC	CSATLRAGYTF	TRBV20-1	-	-	TRBJ1-2
TGTGCCTGGAGTCCTAACACCGGGACTCACTGTGGAAACACCATATATTTT	CAWSPNTGTHCGNTIYF	TRBV30	-	-	TRBJ1-3
TGCGCCAGCAGCCAAGGGGTCCCGGGACTAGCGGGAGAGGAGAACACCGGGGAGCTGTTTTTT	CASSQGVPGLAGEENTGELFF	TRBV4-3	-	TRBD2	TRBJ2-2
TGTGCCAGCAGTGATATCCCCGGGGTCGAGCAGTACTTC	CASSDIPGVEQYF	TRBV25-1	once	-	TRBJ2-7
TGTGCCAGCAGTGACGGGGGGCTCAATATCGAAGCTTTCTTT	CASSDGGLNIEAFF	TRBV25-1	-	-	TRBJ1-1
TGTGCCAGCAGCTTAGGGGTGGGCAAACGGCAAGAGACCCAGTACTTC	CASSLGVGKRQETQYF	TRBV7-9	-	-	TRBJ2-5
TGTGCCAGTACCCAGACGGAGGGGATTTACACTGAAGCTTTCTTT	CASTQTEGIYTEAFF	TRBV19	-	-	TRBJ1-1
TGTGCCAGCAGAGGCGGTGCCTACGAGCAGTACTTC	CASRGGAYEQYF	TRBV27	-	-	TRBJ2-7
TGCGCCAGCAGCGCCCCCGGGACAGACGCCTACGAGCAGTACTTC	CASSAPGTDAYEQYF	TRBV5-1	-	TRBD1	TRBJ2-7
TGTGCCTGGAGGGAAGGTTGGGGACAGGGGTTTGTCGAGCAGTACTTC	CAWREGWGQGFVEQYF	TRBV30	once	TRBD1	TRBJ2-7
TGTGCCAGCAGCCAAGAGGGGGGTACTGAAGCTTTCTTT	CASSQEGGTEAFF	TRBV14	-	-	TRBJ1-1
TGTGCCAGCAGCCCCTGGGTCTTGGGTAGCGGGAGGGGGGCCACCGGGGAGCTGTTTTTT	CASSPWVLGSGRGATGELFF	TRBV4-2	once	TRBD2	TRBJ2-2
TGTGCCAGCAGCCAGTCACGGGGGTTTCCCTACAATGAGCAGTTCTTC	CASSQSRGFPYNEQFF	TRBV14	-	-	TRBJ2-1
TGTGCCAGCAGCCTCGGGACTAGCGGGATAGAGGGCAACGAGCAGTACTTC	CASSLGTSGIEGNEQYF	TRBV7-2	-	TRBD2	TRBJ2-7
TGTGCCAGCCAGAGAGGGGGCCAATATACGCAGTATTTT	CASQRGGQYTQYF	TRBV6-5	-	TRBD1	TRBJ2-3
TGTGCTAGTGGTTTCGAGGGTTGGGACACTGAAGCTTTCTTT	CASGFEGWDTEAFF	TRBV12-5	-	-	TRBJ1-1
TGTGCCAGCAGCTTCCAATCGGGACTCACGAACACTGAAGCTTTCTTT	CASSFQSGLTNTEAFF	TRBV7-2	-	-	TRBJ1-1